This T cell receptor beta chain derives from a study of CD8+CD57+ T cells in acquired aplastic anemia. For the study at large: Sorting CD4+ and CD8+ cells gave DNA averaging about 2.9 ug.

Study conclusions and caveats: Roughly 27 shared CD8+ CDR3s appeared highly expressed within patients' immunodominant clones. Significance was not reached for CD8+ Simpson's diversity between patients and controls.

The sequenced patients had an expansion of CD8+CD57+ cells seen by flow cytometry. Each patient had severe acquired aplastic anemia. TCR beta VDJ and CDR3 profiles were obtained from a genomic DNA template. TCRdb called the reads again in MiXCR, with one record for every CDR3 protein. The sample yields roughly 500,000 distinct CDR3 sequences, approximately 33% seen once. CDR1 and CDR2 (germline): SGHTS, YDEGEE. V was pared by 2 bases and J by 6 bases, with 2 bases of the junction left unmatched. This CDR3 is 14 amino acids long. Comments on this clonotype: As yet, its antigen is unknown.

Sequencing was carried out using sorted CD4+, CD8+, or CD8+CD57+ T cells (not recorded which) from PBMCs. This TCR derives from a human donor with aplastic anemia. The chain has TRBV5-8 and TRBJ2-1; 10 bases fit TRBD2. The CDR3 DNA reads as TGTGCCAGCAGCTTCGGACTAGCGGTCAATGAGCAGTTCTTC. It codes for CASSFGLAVNEQFF.